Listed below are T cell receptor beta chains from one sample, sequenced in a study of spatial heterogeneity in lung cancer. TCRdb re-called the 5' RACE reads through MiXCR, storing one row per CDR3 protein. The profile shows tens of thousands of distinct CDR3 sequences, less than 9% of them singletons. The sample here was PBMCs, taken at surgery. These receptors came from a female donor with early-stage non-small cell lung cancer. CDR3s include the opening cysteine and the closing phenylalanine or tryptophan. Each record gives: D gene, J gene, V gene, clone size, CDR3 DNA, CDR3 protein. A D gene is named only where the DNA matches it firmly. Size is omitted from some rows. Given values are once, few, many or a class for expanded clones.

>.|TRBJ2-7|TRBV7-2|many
TGTGCCAGCAGCTTATGGGCTGATTACGAGCAGTACTTC
CASSLWADYEQYF
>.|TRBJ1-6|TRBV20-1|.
TGCAGTGCTAGAGATCCGGGGCTGTCACCCCTCCACTTT
CSARDPGLSPLHF
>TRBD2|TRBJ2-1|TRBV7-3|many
TGTGCCAGCAGCTTACATCAGCGGGGGCCCGAGGGGGAGCAGTTCTTC
CASSLHQRGPEGEQFF
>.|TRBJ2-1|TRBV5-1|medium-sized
TGCGCCAGCAGCCGGGGGTCGATCTCCTACAATGAGCAGTTCTTC
CASSRGSISYNEQFF
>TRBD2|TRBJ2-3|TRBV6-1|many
TGTGCCAGCACGACTAGCGGAGTCACAGATACGCAGTATTTT
CASTTSGVTDTQYF
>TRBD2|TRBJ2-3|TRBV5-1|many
TGCGCCAGCAGCGCGGGGGACACAGATACGCAGTATTTT
CASSAGDTDTQYF
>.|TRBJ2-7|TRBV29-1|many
TGCAGCGTTGGCGAGCGAGGGCCACAGTACTTC
CSVGERGPQYF
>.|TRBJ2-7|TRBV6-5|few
TGTGCCAGCAGTTACTCCCTATCTAGCGCCGGAGTTTCCGAGCAGTACTTC
CASSYSLSSAGVSEQYF
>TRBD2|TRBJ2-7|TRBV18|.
TGTGCCAGCTCACCACCCACTAGCGCGATCACGAAGGGGCAGTACTTC
CASSPPTSAITKGQYF
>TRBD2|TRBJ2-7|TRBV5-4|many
TGTGCCAGCAGCTACGGACTAGCGGGGGGGATGACCTACGAGCAGTACTTC
CASSYGLAGGMTYEQYF
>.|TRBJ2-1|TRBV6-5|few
TGTGCCAGCGGGAAAGGGGGGCAGTTCTTC
CASGKGGQFF
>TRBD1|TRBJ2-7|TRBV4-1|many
TGCGCCAGCAGCCGAGAAGGACAGGGTATTGAGCAGTACTTC
CASSREGQGIEQYF
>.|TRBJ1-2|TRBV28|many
TGTGCCAGCAGTTTGGGGGGGCCCTTTGAAGGCTACACCTTC
CASSLGGPFEGYTF
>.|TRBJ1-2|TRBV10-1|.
TGCGCCAGCAGCCCCAGGGTCGGGCTTGGCTACACCTTC
CASSPRVGLGYTF
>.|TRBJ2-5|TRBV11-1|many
TGTGCCAGCAGCGGACGGACCCCCCAAGAGACCCAGTACTTC
CASSGRTPQETQYF
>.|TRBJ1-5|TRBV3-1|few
TGTGCCAGCAGCCAAGCCAGGGGAAGCGATCAGCCCCAGCATTTT
CASSQARGSDQPQHF
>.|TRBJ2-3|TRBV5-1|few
TGCGCCAGCAGCTTAAATGGGGGTACGCAGTATTTT
CASSLNGGTQYF
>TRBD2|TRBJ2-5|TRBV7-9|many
TGTGCCAGCAGCCGGACTAGTGGAGAGACCCAGTACTTC
CASSRTSGETQYF
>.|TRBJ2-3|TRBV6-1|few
TGTGCCAGCGGATGGAACACAGATACGCAGTATTTT
CASGWNTDTQYF
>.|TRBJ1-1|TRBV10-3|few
TGTGCCATCAGTGAGGGAGGGAACACTGAAGCTTTCTTT
CAISEGGNTEAFF
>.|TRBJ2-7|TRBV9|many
TGTGCCAGCAGCGATTCGGAGGACAGTGCCTACGAGCAGTACTTC
CASSDSEDSAYEQYF
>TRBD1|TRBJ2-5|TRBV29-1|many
TGCAGCGTACCCAGGGGGAATTATCAAGAGACCCAGTACTTC
CSVPRGNYQETQYF
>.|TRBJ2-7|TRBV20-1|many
TGCAGTGCTCCCCAGACAGTCGTAAACCACTACGAGCAGTACTTC
CSAPQTVVNHYEQYF
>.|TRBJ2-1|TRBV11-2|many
TGTGCCAGCAGCTTTGGGGCCGGTGGGGGAGACAATGAGCAGTTCTTC
CASSFGAGGGDNEQFF
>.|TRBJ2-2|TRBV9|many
TGTGCCAGCAGCGTAGCTACCAGGGCTAACACCGGGGAGCTGTTTTTT
CASSVATRANTGELFF
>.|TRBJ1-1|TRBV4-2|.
TGTGCCAGCAGCCAAGAGCTCGGGCGCGGGGGCCCTGAAGCTTTCTTT
CASSQELGRGGPEAFF
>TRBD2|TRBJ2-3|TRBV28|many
TGTGCCAGCAGTGCAACTAAACTAGCGGAGAACACAGATACGCAGTATTTT
CASSATKLAENTDTQYF
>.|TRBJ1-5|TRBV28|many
TGTGCCAGCAGTTTGAGGGCAGGTTTTCAGCCCCAGCATTTT
CASSLRAGFQPQHF
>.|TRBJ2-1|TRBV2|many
TGTGCCAGCAGTAAACAACAGGGAAATGAGCAGTTCTTC
CASSKQQGNEQFF
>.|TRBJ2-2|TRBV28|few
TGTGCCAGCAGTTTATTCGCGGGAAGGAACACCGGGGAGCTGTTTTTT
CASSLFAGRNTGELFF
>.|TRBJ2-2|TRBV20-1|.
TGCAGTGCTAGGCAGGGGAACACCGGGGAGCTGTTTTTT
CSARQGNTGELFF
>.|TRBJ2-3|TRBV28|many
TGTGCCAGCACCATAGGGGGTCAGTTGACAGATACGCAGTATTTT
CASTIGGQLTDTQYF
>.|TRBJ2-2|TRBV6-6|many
TGTGCCAGCATCCCTCCGGGGAACACCGGGGAGCTGTTTTTT
CASIPPGNTGELFF
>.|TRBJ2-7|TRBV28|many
TGTGCCAGCAGTGTAAACGGGGTAGGGGTCTACGAGCAGTACTTC
CASSVNGVGVYEQYF
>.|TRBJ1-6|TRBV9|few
TGTGCCAGCAGCTCCACGGGACAAGTAAATTCACCCCTCCACTTT
CASSSTGQVNSPLHF
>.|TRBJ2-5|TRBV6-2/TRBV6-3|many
TGTGCCAGCAGTTATGCCGGGGCGAGGACCCAGTACTTC
CASSYAGARTQYF
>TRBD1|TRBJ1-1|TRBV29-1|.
TGCAGCGTTGAATCTCCACAGGGGGGGACTGAAGCTTTCTTT
CSVESPQGGTEAFF
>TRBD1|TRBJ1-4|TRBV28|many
TGTGCCAGCAGTCGCCTCGGACAGGGTGGTGGAAAACTGTTTTTT
CASSRLGQGGGKLFF
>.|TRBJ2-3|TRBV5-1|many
TGCGCCAGCAGCTTGGGATCCCTCGGCACAGATACGCAGTATTTT
CASSLGSLGTDTQYF
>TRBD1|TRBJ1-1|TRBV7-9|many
TGTGCCAGCAGCTACCGACAGGGAAGGACTGAAGCTTTCTTT
CASSYRQGRTEAFF
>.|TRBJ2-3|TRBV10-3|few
TGTGCCTCTCAGCCCCCCTATCTCTTTAGCACAGATACGCAGTATTTT
CASQPPYLFSTDTQYF